The next 24 T cell receptor beta chains were all read from a single sample in a study of metastatic and nonmetastatic thyroid tumors. TCRdb reassembled clones from the PCR reads with MiXCR. The sample lists around 42,000 clones; 11% were seen once. All patients reached thyroid surgery having received no treatment beforehand. The specimen sequenced was blood. The receptors come from a female donor with papillary thyroid cancer or a benign thyroid nodule (not recorded which). Some clones in this sample may be carry-over from other donors' samples.

This clone was counted at least ten times. DNA of the CDR3: TGTGCCAGCAGCGCCAGGGACGCGTGGACTAGCGGAAACCTCAATGAGCAGTTCTTC. Amino acids: CASSARDAWTSGNLNEQFF. This chain links TRBV9 with TRBJ2-1; TRBD2 matches 10 bases. The J segment lost 6 bases and the V segment lost 3 bases, leaving 18 bases of the junction unmatched. This CDR3 spans 19 amino acids. CDR1 is SGDLS, CDR2 YYNGEE, per germline. Complete variable domain (other parts from reference TRBV9 and TRBJ2-1): DSGVTQTPKHLITATGQRVTLRCSPRSGDLSVYWYQQSLDQGLQFLIQYYNGEERAKGNILERFSAQQFPDLHSELNLSSLELGDSALYFCASSARDAWTSGNLNEQFFGPGTRLTVL.

As concerns this clone: This may be a read error: a much more frequent sequence differs by one nucleotide. The CDR3 bases are TGCAGTGCTAGGCGCTTGGTAGCGGGGCTACAAAGGGCCAAGTACTTC. Residues: CSARRLVAGLQRAKYF. The chain has TRBV20-1 and TRBJ2-5, with 8 nucleotides matching TRBD2. The germline V gene encodes CDR1 DFQATT and CDR2 SNEGSKA (reference sequence). Trimming took 3 bases from V and 12 from J; bases not matched to a gene: 21. The CDR3 length is 16 residues.

Ten or more counts support this clone. The chain has TRBV20-1 and TRBJ1-1, with D uncertain. The V end lost 3 bases, the J end lost 0 bases, and 11 bases lay between the germline ends. Looked up from germline, CDR1 is DFQATT and CDR2 is SNEGSKA (reference sequence). The CDR3 extends over 14 amino acids. CDR3 DNA: TGCAGTGCTAGTGGACCGCCCCTGAACACTGAAGCTTTCTTT. As protein: CSASGPPLNTEAFF.

This clone was observed at least ten times. One end of the junction does not line up with germline, which may come from a read error. This chain links TRBV12-3 or TRBV12-4 with TRBJ1-2; D might be TRBD1 (5 bases). CDR3 size: 14 residues. CDR3 DNA: TGTGCCAGCAGGTTAGCAGGGTGGGACTATGGCTACACCTTC. It is translated as CASRLAGWDYGYTF.

This chain links TRBV11-2 with TRBJ2-6; D tentatively reads TRBD1 or TRBD2 (7 bases each). The CDR3 covers 17 residues. V lost 5 bases and J lost 1, with 15 bases in between. Germline V lookup: CDR1 SGHAT, CDR2 FQNNGV. The chain's CDR3 is CASSPGEGASGANVLTF. Here the CDR3 DNA reads TGTGCCAGCAGCCCCGGGGAGGGGGCGTCTGGGGCCAACGTCCTGACTTTC.

This chain connects TRBV11-2 to TRBJ1-5; 9 bases match TRBD1. The J segment lost 0 bases and the V segment lost 1 base, leaving 4 bases of the junction unmatched. Germline assignment: CDR1 SGHAT and CDR2 FQNNGV. The CDR3 extends over 17 amino acids. Written as DNA, the CDR3 is TGTGCCAGCAGCTTAGTGGCGACAGGGGGTAGCAATCAGCCCCAGCATTTT. Translating gives CASSLVATGGSNQPQHF. Combining the CDR3 with reference TRBV11-2 and TRBJ1-5 gives the whole variable domain EAGVAQSPRYKIIEKRQSVAFWCNPISGHATLYWYQQILGQGPKLLIQFQNNGVVDDSQLPKDRFSAERLKGVDSTLKIQPAKLEDSAVYLCASSLVATGGSNQPQHFGDGTRLSIL.

This clone was recorded many times. V is TRBV28 and J is TRBJ1-1; D call uncertain. Germline assignment: CDR1 MDHEN and CDR2 SYDVKM. With 5 bases removed from V and 10 bases from J, the gap between germline ends came to 14 bases. The CDR3 loop spans 12 amino acids. The chain's CDR3 is CASSGESLGAFF. CDR3 DNA sequence: TGTGCCAGCAGTGGCGAAAGCCTAGGAGCTTTCTTT.

This clone has ten or more counts. J is TRBJ2-5 and V is TRBV12-3 or TRBV12-4, with 7 bases fitting TRBD2. The ends lost 3 bases at V and 5 bases at J; junction bases unmatched: 3. The CDR3 totals 13 residues. CDR3 residues: CASSFWRGETQYF. The CDR3 nucleotides read TGTGCCAGCAGTTTTTGGCGGGGGGAGACCCAGTACTTC.

This clone was counted at least ten times. CDR3 nucleotides: TGTGCCAGTATGAGGTCTAACAATGAGCAGTTCTTC. Encoded protein: CASMRSNNEQFF. The genes are TRBV19 and TRBJ2-1; D uncertain. Germline assignment: CDR1 LNHDA and CDR2 SQIVND (reference sequence). With 7 bases removed from V and 5 bases from J, the gap between germline ends came to 9 bases. This CDR3 is 12 amino acids long.

This clone has ten or more counts. The rearrangement joins TRBV5-1 to TRBJ1-2; maybe TRBD1 (6 bases). Germline-derived CDR1 and CDR2 are SGHRS and YFSETQ. The ends were cut back, 1 base at V and 6 bases at J, with 13 bases in the middle. The CDR3 has 14 residues. CDR3: CASSLRGIIDGYTF. The CDR3 region has the DNA TGCGCCAGCAGCTTGAGGGGGATTATTGATGGCTACACCTTC.

This clone appeared many times. A read error is likely, as this CDR3 ends without the conserved phenylalanine or tryptophan. Because the CDR3's place on the DNA is in doubt, the DNA is left out and the CDR3 is given as listed by TCRdb. This chain connects TRBV28 to TRBJ2-7; the D call TRBD2 from the table was never checked on the DNA. Germline CDR1 reads MDHEN; CDR2 reads SYDVKM. The CDR3 is 13 residues long, ends included. CDR3 in amino acids: CASSGYGGTPPVH.

At least ten counts were recorded for this clone. The CDR3 DNA follows: TGTGCCAGCAGCGAGACGGGACAGGGCACTGAAGCTTTCTTT. Its protein is CASSETGQGTEAFF. The rearrangement joins TRBV9 to TRBJ1-1; 9 nucleotides line up with TRBD1. This CDR3 region has 14 residues. The trim removed 3 bases at V and 4 bases at J, leaving 4 bases unmatched. CDR1 is SGDLS and CDR2 is YYNGEE in the germline V gene.

Many counts were recorded for this clone. The J gene is TRBJ1-2, the V gene TRBV6-1, with a possible D match to TRBD1 (5 bases). V was cut by 10 bases and J by 4 bases, with 16 bases left in between. This CDR3 is built from 13 residues. Per the germline V gene, CDR1 is MNHNS and CDR2 is SASEGT. The DNA of the CDR3 is TGTGCCACGAGTGAGGGGCAGATCTATGGCTACACCTTC. Its protein product is CATSEGQIYGYTF.

This clone showed up many times. CDR3: CSARTQRGETQYF. The CDR3 DNA follows: TGCAGTGCTCGGACTCAAAGGGGAGAGACCCAGTACTTC. This chain joins TRBV20-1 and TRBJ2-5; D possibly uses TRBD1 or TRBD2 (5 bases each). The CDR3 sequence is 13 residues long. Germline CDR1 DFQATT, CDR2 SNEGSKA (reference sequence). The ends were cut back, 5 bases at V and 4 bases at J, with 14 bases in the middle.

This clone was seen repeatedly, ten times or more. The chain carries TRBV30 and TRBJ1-1, with 7 bases lining up with TRBD1. Germline V gene lookup returns CDR1 GTSNPN and CDR2 SVGIG (reference sequence). The CDR3 has 12 residues. Trimming took 2 bases from V and 10 from J; bases not matched to a gene: 7. For the CDR3, the DNA is TGTGCCTGGAGTCCGAGGACAGGTGGAGCTTTCTTT. Translation gives CAWSPRTGGAFF.

This clone was seen many times. V is TRBV10-1 and J is TRBJ2-7; 9 nucleotides line up with TRBD1. In germline, CDR1 is WNHNN, CDR2 SYGVQD (reference sequence). CDR3 length: 14 amino acids. V shed 5 bases and J 3 bases; nucleotides not matched to a gene: 5. The DNA of the CDR3 is TGCGCCAGCAGTCGAGGGACAGGGTTCTACGAGCAGTACTTC. Its translation is CASSRGTGFYEQYF.

This clone was picked up many times. The V and J genes are TRBV12-3 or TRBV12-4 and TRBJ1-6, with D tentatively TRBD1 (6 bases). The V and J ends lost 3 bases and 9 bases respectively, with 12 bases between them. This CDR3 comprises 14 residues. CDR3 residues: CASSLTQGGSPLHF. The CDR3, as DNA: TGTGCCAGCAGTTTGACCCAAGGGGGTTCACCCCTCCACTTT.

V is TRBV6-1 and J is TRBJ1-6, with D possibly being TRBD1 (6 bases). Trimming stripped 9 bases from V and 11 bases from J, with 26 bases between. The CDR3 loop spans 16 amino acids. Germline CDR1 and CDR2: MNHNS and SASEGT. The CDR3 loop reads CARPIIRGWGFAPLHF. CDR3 coding DNA: TGTGCCAGACCGATAATCAGGGGATGGGGATTTGCACCCCTCCACTTT.

This clone was found many times. This sequence joins TRBV6-1 and TRBJ2-1, with unresolved D. The CDR3 loop spans 15 amino acids. Between the trimmed V and J ends, which lost 1 base and 3 bases, there was a span of 10 bases. Germline V gene sequence: CDR1 MNHNS, CDR2 SASEGT. CDR3 nucleotide sequence: TGTGCCAGCAGTGAAGACGTAAGGAACTACAATGAGCAGTTCTTC. It yields the protein CASSEDVRNYNEQFF.

CDR3 DNA sequence: TGCAGGGCCCATCTACCCGGTGGGGCGAGGGGGAACACTGAAGCTTTCTTT. This translates into CRAHLPGGARGNTEAFF. This chain joins TRBV20-1 and TRBJ1-1; tentatively, D is TRBD1 (5 bases). The length of the CDR3 is 17 residues. Germline assignment: CDR1 DFQATT and CDR2 SNEGSKA (reference sequence).

This rearrangement joins TRBV9 to TRBJ2-2, with D possibly matching TRBD2 (6 bases). Between the trimmed V and J ends, which lost 6 bases and 4 bases, there was a span of 22 bases. This CDR3 has 17 residues. CDR1 is SGDLS and CDR2 is YYNGEE in the germline V gene. The CDR3 DNA sequence: TGTGCCAGCATCGTTGCTACTGGGGGGTTCGGCACCGGGGAGCTGTTTTTT. Translating gives CASIVATGGFGTGELFF.

This clone was seen ten or more times. The chain couples TRBV4-1 to TRBJ2-5, with D possibly TRBD1 on 6 matching bases. Germline V CDR1 and CDR2: MGHRA, YSYEKL. The CDR3 runs to 15 residues. V lost 0 bases, J lost 5 bases, and 13 bases lay in between. The CDR3 loop reads CASSQDGGRDETQYF. CDR3 in DNA: TGCGCCAGCAGCCAAGATGGGGGCAGGGATGAGACCCAGTACTTC.

The sample holds many counts of this clone. The chain employs TRBV20-1 and TRBJ2-5, with D maybe TRBD2 (5 bases). From germline, CDR1 is DFQATT and CDR2 SNEGSKA (reference sequence). This CDR3 region has 12 residues. V lost 5 bases and J lost 5, with 12 bases in between. CDR3 amino acids: CSASDSRETQYF. The DNA of the CDR3 is TGCAGTGCTTCGGACTCCCGGGAGACCCAGTACTTC.

This clone showed up many times. The genes are TRBV5-4 and TRBJ2-1, with 14 bases lining up with TRBD2. The J segment lost 9 bases and the V segment lost 0 bases, leaving 5 bases of the junction unmatched. Germline CDR1 is SGHNT and CDR2 is YYREEE (reference sequence). This CDR3 comprises 16 residues. Written as DNA, the CDR3 is TGTGCCAGCAGCTTGGCCTTTGGGACTAGCGGGGGTGAGCAGTTCTTC. This codes for CASSLAFGTSGGEQFF.